These T cell receptor beta chains were read from a single sample in a study of shared clonotypes between healthy human individuals. Generated by immunoSEQ multiplex PCR, the TCRdb table keeps only in-frame clones and is missing some. The sample records about 92,000 clones, around 68% being singletons. The sequenced sample was memory CD8+ T cells sorted from blood. The receptor set was obtained from a man younger than 40 in good health. The CDR3 runs from the conserved cysteine through the conserved F or W. Fields, in order: V gene, D gene, clone size, J gene, CDR3 DNA, CDR3 protein. D genes are given only for firm matches. Expanded clones get a size class; other rows say once, few or many, or leave the size out.

TRBV9,.,.,TRBJ2-7,TGTGCCAGCAGCGTAGGAGGGGATACCTACGAGCAGTACTTC,CASSVGGDTYEQYF
TRBV27,.,many,TRBJ2-1,TGTGCCAGCAGTTCACGGGACACCGCCTACAATGAGCAGTTCTTC,CASSSRDTAYNEQFF
TRBV6-6,TRBD2,few,TRBJ2-3,TGTGCCAGCAGCTTCCCCGGGACTAGCTCAGATACGCAGTATTTT,CASSFPGTSSDTQYF
TRBV6-6,.,.,TRBJ2-7,TGTGCCAGCAAGGGAACTGGGTACGAGCAGTACTTC,CASKGTGYEQYF
TRBV4-1,.,many,TRBJ2-3,TGCGCCAGCAGCCAAGGAGAGAGTCCCACAGATACGCAGTATTTT,CASSQGESPTDTQYF
TRBV21-1,.,.,TRBJ2-1,TGTGCCAGCAGCAGCGACGGGGGGACAACTAATCAGTTCTTC,CASSSDGGTTNQFF
TRBV29-1,.,.,TRBJ2-3,TGCAGCGTTGATAAGGAGACAGATACGCAGTATTTT,CSVDKETDTQYF
TRBV19,TRBD2,.,TRBJ2-1,TGTGCCAGTAGTCCGGTGACTAGCGGAAGGCCCAATGAGCAGTTCTTC,CASSPVTSGRPNEQFF
TRBV5-1,.,many,TRBJ2-3,TGCGCCAGCAGCCCGGGGGACAGCAGCACAGATACGCAGTATTTT,CASSPGDSSTDTQYF
TRBV7-7,TRBD1,few,TRBJ2-7,TGTGCTAGCAGCTTTGGGACAGGGGGCCTCTACGAGCAGTACTTC,CASSFGTGGLYEQYF
TRBV12-5,TRBD2,.,TRBJ2-1,TGTGCTAGTGGTTTGACGCTGGGGCGGGAGGCCTCCTACAATGAGCAGTTCTTC,CASGLTLGREASYNEQFF
TRBV2,TRBD2,.,TRBJ2-1,TGTGCCAGCAGTGGCCCCCTACTAGCGGGAGGAGCCTCCAATGAGCAGTTCTTC,CASSGPLLAGGASNEQFF
TRBV13,.,.,TRBJ1-1,TGTGCCAGCGGTAAAAACACTGAAGCTTTCTTT,CASGKNTEAFF
TRBV11-2,.,.,TRBJ2-1,TGTGCCAGCAGCTTAGATCGACTAAAGAGCTCCTACAATGAGCAGTTCTTC,CASSLDRLKSSYNEQFF
TRBV27,TRBD1,few,TRBJ2-7,TGTGCCAGCAGTCCAGGGACAGGTTTTAGCGAGCAGTACTTC,CASSPGTGFSEQYF